The 23 T cell receptor beta chains listed next were all sequenced from one sample in a study of T cells in Graves' hyperthyroidism and ophthalmopathy. Using RNA transcripts as the source, TCR beta CDR3 regions were amplified. The TCR CDR3 first-round RT-PCR relied on the HTBI primer set. MiXCR was run by TCRdb on the multiplex PCR reads, yielding one entry per CDR3 protein. Found here are some 300,000 distinct CDR3 sequences, roughly 17% of them singletons; the top ten hold approximately 35%. The sequenced sample consisted of blood. The receptors come from a man aged 25 to 45 with Graves' hyperthyroidism.

The table lists this clonotype with many counts. The chain recombines TRBV20-1 with TRBJ1-4; D is ambiguous. Looked up from germline, CDR1 is DFQATT and CDR2 is SNEGSKA (reference sequence). The CDR3 is 13 residues long. Between the trimmed V and J ends, which lost 6 bases and 7 bases, there was a span of 15 bases. DNA for the CDR3: TGCAGTGCCACTGGGCAGCAGCCTGAAAAACTGTTTTTT. Protein: CSATGQQPEKLFF.

The chain employs TRBV15 and TRBJ1-5; D is unresolved. The CDR3 totals 16 residues. With 5 bases removed from V and 8 bases from J, the gap between germline ends came to 22 bases. The V gene's germline CDR1 is LNHNV and CDR2 YYDKDF (reference sequence). The CDR3 sequence: CATSETTESLGKPQHF. CDR3 nucleotide sequence: TGTGCCACCAGCGAAACGACGGAATCCCTTGGGAAGCCCCAGCATTTT.

Details on this clonotype: A much larger clone lies one base from this, so it may be a read error. The rearrangement joins TRBV5-1 to TRBJ2-1; D gene unclear. CDR1 SGHRS and CDR2 YFSETQ come from the germline V gene. The CDR3 contains 14 residues. This chain's CDR3 is CASSLVPEYKEQFF. DNA of the CDR3: TGCGCCAGCAGCTTGGTACCGGAATACAAGGAGCAGTTCTTC.

In its sample, this clonotype was seen a few times. The genes are TRBV7-9 and TRBJ1-2; D is unresolved. V was pared by 3 bases and J by 6 bases, with 8 bases between. Per the germline V gene, CDR1 is SEHNR and CDR2 is FQNEAQ (reference sequence). CDR3 length equals 12 residues. CDR3 loop: CASSLQGNGYTF. The CDR3 DNA sequence: TGTGCCAGCAGCTTGCAAGGGAATGGCTACACCTTC.

V and J are TRBV12-3 or TRBV12-4 and TRBJ2-6; D not certain. The CDR3 has 13 amino acids. The germline V and J ends were trimmed by 8 bases and 4 bases, with 9 bases remaining between them. The CDR3 here is CASVVSGANVLTF. CDR3 nucleotides: TGTGCCAGCGTCGTATCCGGGGCCAACGTCCTGACTTTC.

This clonotype was counted ten times or more. The chain links TRBV2 to TRBJ2-7; D call uncertain. V was cut by 3 bases and J by 3 bases, with 6 bases left in between. The CDR3 sequence is 12 residues long. CDR1 is SNHLY, CDR2 FYNNEI, per germline. The CDR3 DNA sequence: TGTGCCAGCAGTGATCTAGACTACGAGCAGTACTTC. Translation gives CASSDLDYEQYF.

This clonotype was seen repeatedly, ten times or more. The chain uses TRBV5-1 and TRBJ1-2; the D is unclear. This CDR3 spans 14 amino acids. Germline V CDR1 and CDR2: SGHRS, YFSETQ. The V gene lost 4 bases and the J gene lost 4 bases, with 14 bases spanning the gap. CDR3: CASSLAGSGYGYTF. The DNA for the CDR3 is TGCGCCAGCAGCCTCGCAGGTTCAGGCTATGGCTACACCTTC.

This clonotype turned up a few times. This chain links TRBV7-9 with TRBJ1-1, with D unclear. V was cut by 2 bases and J by 0 bases, with 10 bases left in between. Germline V lookup: CDR1 SEHNR, CDR2 FQNEAQ (reference sequence). The CDR3 is 15 amino acids. The CDR3 bases are TGTGCCAGCAGCTTAAATCCCTTAATGAACACTGAAGCTTTCTTT. The encoded protein is CASSLNPLMNTEAFF.

This chain connects TRBV27 to TRBJ1-5, with 8 bases matching TRBD1. Trimming cost V 6 bases and J 0 bases; bases outside gene matches: 10. Germline loops: CDR1 MNHEY, CDR2 SMNVEV (reference sequence). The CDR3 runs 17 residues. The CDR3 loop reads CASSTGAGTGSNQPQHF. For the CDR3, the DNA is TGTGCCAGCAGCACGGGGGCCGGGACAGGTAGCAATCAGCCCCAGCATTTT.

The chain employs TRBV7-3 and TRBJ2-2; D is perhaps TRBD1 (5 bases). CDR3 length: 14 residues. Germline V gene data show CDR1 as SGHTA and CDR2 as FQGTGA. Trimming stripped 6 bases from V and 6 bases from J, with 14 bases between. This CDR3 reads CASSPTGGAGELFF. CDR3 nucleotide sequence: TGTGCCAGCAGTCCTACAGGTGGGGCCGGGGAGCTGTTTTTT.

The genes are TRBV5-5 and TRBJ1-2, with D hard to call. Trimming shortened V by 4 bases and J by 5 bases, and 18 bases separated the two germline ends. CDR1 and CDR2 from the germline V gene are SGHKS and YYEKEE (reference sequence). CDR3 length equals 15 residues. CDR3 nucleotides: TGTGCCAGCAGCCCCTCAACGTCCCCCTTGTATGGCTACACCTTC. It is translated as CASSPSTSPLYGYTF.

This clonotype was seen many times. The chain joins TRBV30 to TRBJ2-1, with a possible D match to TRBD2 (5 bases). Germline V gene sequence: CDR1 GTSNPN, CDR2 SVGIG (reference sequence). This CDR3 contains 10 residues. Trimming took 3 bases from V and 9 from J, leaving 6 bases between them. As DNA, the CDR3 is TGTGCCTGGAGAGAGGGTGAGCAGTTCTTC. The encoded protein is CAWREGEQFF.

This clonotype was seen ten or more times. The J gene is TRBJ1-2, the V gene TRBV2; 10 bases agree with TRBD1. Germline V gene data show CDR1 as SNHLY and CDR2 as FYNNEI. V shed 5 bases, J shed 2 bases, and the junction held 8 bases outside the gene matches. This CDR3 contains 16 residues. CDR3 protein: CASSLSGTGENYGYTF. In DNA, the CDR3 is TGTGCCAGCAGTTTATCCGGGACAGGGGAGAACTATGGCTACACCTTC.

This clonotype was counted between two and nine times. The rearrangement joins TRBV5-1 to TRBJ1-4; the match to TRBD1 covers 7 bases. V trimming: 4 bases; J trimming: 4 bases; junction bases outside the gene matches: 4. The germline gives CDR1 SGHRS, CDR2 YFSETQ. This CDR3 comprises 14 residues. CDR3 in DNA: TGCGCCAGCAGCCCTGACAGGGTTAATGAAAAACTGTTTTTT. Translating gives CASSPDRVNEKLFF.

The V and J genes are TRBV7-2 and TRBJ2-7, with D tentatively TRBD2 (5 bases). Looked up from germline, CDR1 is SGHTA and CDR2 is FQGNSA. The CDR3 spans 15 residues. Trimming left V 3 bases short and J 0 bases short, with 12 bases between. CDR3 region: CASSFSSANSYEQYF. The CDR3 nucleotides read TGTGCCAGCAGCTTTAGTAGCGCCAACTCCTACGAGCAGTACTTC.

The rearrangement joins TRBV11-2 to TRBJ2-3, with D unclear. The CDR3 has 13 amino acids. Trimming left V 5 bases short and J 6 bases short, with 12 bases between. Germline-derived CDR1 and CDR2 are SGHAT and FQNNGV. The CDR3 loop is CASSPQAGDTQYF. In DNA form, the CDR3 reads TGTGCCAGCAGCCCACAAGCCGGGGATACGCAGTATTTT.

This clonotype was observed a handful of times. This chain connects TRBV3-1 to TRBJ2-1; D unresolved. The germline V gene encodes CDR1 LGHDT and CDR2 YNNKEL (reference sequence). Trimming removed 10 bases from V and 0 bases from J, with 13 bases in between. The CDR3 totals 14 residues. This CDR3 is CAIRRSRSYNEQFF. The CDR3, as DNA: TGTGCCATCAGACGCTCCCGCTCCTACAATGAGCAGTTCTTC.

The sample holds many counts of this clonotype. The V and J genes are TRBV7-9 and TRBJ1-2; tentative D call: TRBD1 (6 bases). This CDR3 is built from 17 residues. Germline CDR1 and CDR2: SEHNR and FQNEAQ (reference sequence). Trimming removed 5 bases at V and 5 bases at J, with 24 bases between. CDR3 amino acids: CASSPTAGALVLYGYTF. CDR3 nucleotide sequence: TGTGCCAGCAGCCCTACGGCAGGGGCTCTGGTCCTATATGGCTACACCTTC.

The DNA for the CDR3 is TGTGCCAGCAGTCCCCCCAGTTTTGACAGGGTGGGCAGGGCTTTCTTT. It encodes CASSPPSFDRVGRAFF. The chain couples TRBV28 to TRBJ1-1, with TRBD1 identical over 7 bases. V lost 5 bases, J lost 11 bases, and 20 bases stayed unmatched. The germline V gene encodes CDR1 MDHEN and CDR2 SYDVKM. CDR3 size: 16 residues.

This clonotype was counted many times. The chain joins TRBV5-1 to TRBJ1-1, with a possible D match to TRBD1 (6 bases). The CDR3 has 14 amino acids. V gave up 0 bases and J gave up 8 bases, with 14 bases separating them. Looked up from germline, CDR1 is SGHRS and CDR2 is YFSETQ. CDR3 in DNA: TGCGCCAGCAGCTTGGACGAAACAGGGAGCGAAGCTTTCTTT. Translating gives CASSLDETGSEAFF.

This clonotype was detected ten times or more. The V and J genes are TRBV29-1 and TRBJ2-7; weak D call: TRBD2 (5 bases). The CDR3 loop spans 13 amino acids. In germline, CDR1 is SQVTM, CDR2 ANQGSEA. The V gene lost 6 bases and the J gene lost 0 bases, with 12 bases spanning the gap. In DNA form, the CDR3 reads TGCAGCGTCGGGGAAGAGAGCTCCTACGAGCAGTACTTC. As protein: CSVGEESSYEQYF.

This clonotype was recorded only once. This chain links TRBV4-1 with TRBJ2-1; 7 bases agree with TRBD2. Trimming cost V 3 bases and J 14 bases; bases outside gene matches: 13. In germline, CDR1 is MGHRA, CDR2 YSYEKL. The CDR3 is 14 residues long. CDR3 loop: CASSQGGERERKFF. The DNA for the CDR3 is TGCGCCAGCAGCCAGGGGGGGGAACGGGAGCGCAAGTTCTTC.

The gene calls are TRBV6-1 and TRBJ1-6, with D tentatively TRBD1 (5 bases). V was cut by 5 bases and J by 0 bases, with 14 bases left in between. This CDR3 has 17 residues. Germline-derived CDR1 and CDR2 are MNHNS and SASEGT. CDR3 residues: CASSPDWGSSYNSPLHF. CDR3 coding DNA: TGTGCCAGCAGTCCCGACTGGGGGAGCTCCTATAATTCACCCCTCCACTTT.